This entry describes one T cell receptor beta chain. Its matching antigen is unknown. In the ViraFEST assay, antigen-specific CD4+ clonotypes were identified by expansion after peptide-pool stimulation. When roughly eleven days of culture had elapsed, CD4+ T cells were isolated. Each person got two doses of an mRNA SARS-CoV-2 vaccine, BNT162b2 or mRNA-1273. This specimen belongs to a study of vaccination effects on CD4 cells after COVID-19. Study-level background: Researchers obtained post-vaccine samples at a median of 72 days past the second dose. Study results and limitations: Relatively few convalescent patients took part in the study, which had no early post-infection timepoints. The vaccine-induced clones of healthy vaccinees included only 1 of 255 that cross-reacted with common cold coronaviruses.

Assay used: immunoSEQ multiplex PCR; TCRdb lists only in-frame clones, some missing. The sample has about 59,000 clones; 60% to 80% are singletons. The junction had 12 bases not matched to a gene; V was cut back by 5 bases and J by 5 bases. The length of the CDR3 is 16 residues. The V gene's germline CDR1 is SGHRS and CDR2 YFSETQ. The rearrangement links TRBV5-1 to TRBJ2-3; 9 bases are shared with TRBD2. The source is a human donor who received a COVID-19 vaccine. The material was CD4+ T cells from PBMCs cultured with HCoV-OC43 spike peptides, obtained after COVID-19 vaccination. This sample's subset: HCoV-OC43 spike overlapping peptide pool stimulation. CDR3 coding DNA: TGCGCCAGCAGAACCAGTTCAGCGGGGGGCGGAGATACGCAGTATTTT. This encodes CASRTSSAGGGDTQYF.